These 26 T cell receptor beta chains originate from one sample sequenced in a study of blood T cell repertoires in COVID-19. The method was immunoSEQ multiplex PCR; TCRdb's version includes in-frame clones alone and lacks a portion of them. The table has fewer than 200,000 clones, around 80% seen once; the top ten hold 17%. Sequencing was done on a sample of PBMCs or T cells enriched from blood (not recorded which). The receptors were gathered from a woman aged 45 to 65 who had recovered from COVID-19.

V usage is TRBV11-2 and J usage is TRBJ1-6; 7 positions match TRBD1. The CDR3 spans 13 residues. Germline CDR1 is SGHAT and CDR2 is FQNNGV. CDR3 sequence reads: CAAEDRPGSPLHF. Written as DNA, the CDR3 is TGTGCAGCCGAGGACAGGCCGGGCTCACCCCTCCACTTT.

The chain joins TRBV28 to TRBJ2-1; no reliable D call. In germline, CDR1 is MDHEN, CDR2 SYDVKM. The CDR3 runs 15 residues. V gave up 6 bases and J gave up 4 bases, with 16 bases separating them. CDR3 coding DNA: TGTGCCAGCAGCCCCTACGGAGCCCCTTACAATGAGCAGTTCTTC. It is translated as CASSPYGAPYNEQFF.

The rearrangement uses TRBV7-2 and TRBJ2-1, with TRBD2 identical over 8 bases. Germline CDR1 SGHTA, CDR2 FQGNSA. With 1 base clipped from V and 1 base from J, the junction kept 9 bases outside the gene matches. CDR3 length equals 18 residues. The CDR3 here is CASSLGYNGRGSYNEQFF. DNA for the CDR3: TGTGCCAGCAGCTTAGGTTACAACGGGAGGGGGTCCTACAATGAGCAGTTCTTC.

This sequence joins TRBV4-2 and TRBJ2-1, with D maybe TRBD1 (5 bases). This CDR3 region has 14 residues. V lost 1 base, J lost 7 bases, and 11 bases lay in between. Looked up from germline, CDR1 is LGHNA and CDR2 is YNFKEQ. The CDR3 DNA is TGTGCCAGCAGCCAAGTTGGGGCCGGGAATGAGCAGTTCTTC. It translates to CASSQVGAGNEQFF.

The gene calls are TRBV6-2 or TRBV6-3 and TRBJ2-5; D uncertain. This CDR3 is built from 13 residues. Trimming stripped 4 bases from V and 2 bases from J, with 8 bases between. From germline, CDR1 is MNHEY and CDR2 SVGEGT. The CDR3 here is CASSFGPQETQYF. The CDR3 DNA follows: TGTGCCAGCAGTTTTGGGCCTCAAGAGACCCAGTACTTC.

The chain employs TRBV5-5 and TRBJ2-2, with D maybe TRBD2 (5 bases). The CDR3 contains 15 residues. CDR1 is SGHKS and CDR2 is YYEKEE in the germline V gene (reference sequence). Trimming removed 5 bases at V and 1 base at J, with 12 bases between. CDR3 in amino acids: CASSKSGQNTGELFF. In DNA form, the CDR3 reads TGTGCCAGCAGTAAAAGCGGTCAGAACACCGGGGAGCTGTTTTTT.

This clone was seen more than once but under ten times. V is TRBV7-2 and J is TRBJ1-1; D is ambiguous. Germline CDR1 is SGHTA and CDR2 is FQGNSA. The CDR3 totals 16 residues. V lost 2 bases, J lost 4 bases, and 17 bases lay in between. CDR3 bases: TGTGCCAGCAGCTTATTCCCTGGGATTGAGGGCACTGAAGCTTTCTTT. This codes for CASSLFPGIEGTEAFF.

This sequence joins TRBV27 and TRBJ2-1; 8 nucleotides align to TRBD2. Germline lookup yields CDR1 MNHEY and CDR2 SMNVEV (reference sequence). The ends lost 0 bases at V and 5 bases at J; junction bases unmatched: 3. The CDR3 spans 15 residues. As DNA, the CDR3 is TGTGCCAGCAGTTTATCTCCGGGAGGGGACAATGAGCAGTTCTTC. Translating it yields CASSLSPGGDNEQFF.

J is TRBJ2-1 and V is TRBV29-1; 11 nucleotides align to TRBD2. V dropped 7 bases and J dropped 4; count of bases not matched to a gene: 6. Germline CDR1 and CDR2: SQVTM and ANQGSEA. The CDR3 runs 14 residues. CDR3 loop: CSGASGRLYNEQFF. In nucleotides, the CDR3 is TGCAGCGGGGCTAGCGGGAGGTTATACAATGAGCAGTTCTTC.

The rearrangement links TRBV5-1 to TRBJ2-7, with D unresolved. The CDR3 extends over 12 amino acids. V lost 4 bases to trimming and J lost 2 bases, with 7 bases between them. CDR1 and CDR2 (germline): SGHRS, YFSETQ. Here the CDR3 reads CASSPTPYEQYF. In DNA, the CDR3 is TGCGCCAGCAGCCCCACTCCCTACGAGCAGTACTTC. Together with reference TRBV5-1 and TRBJ2-7, the CDR3 gives the full variable domain: KAGVTQTPRYLIKTRGQQVTLSCSPISGHRSVSWYQQTPGQGLQFLFEYFSETQRNKGNFPGRFSGRQFSNSRSEMNVSTLELGDSALYLCASSPTPYEQYFGPGTRLTVT.

The J gene is TRBJ2-5, the V gene TRBV12-3 or TRBV12-4, with D possibly being TRBD2 (6 bases). V was cut by 3 bases and J by 2 bases, with 7 bases left in between. The CDR3 contains 13 residues. This CDR3 is CASSFLAQETQYF. Here the CDR3 DNA reads TGTGCCAGCAGTTTTCTAGCGCAAGAGACCCAGTACTTC.

The chain combines TRBV12-3 or TRBV12-4 with TRBJ1-1; no clear D gene. Trimming removed 3 bases at V and 3 bases at J, with 8 bases between. This CDR3 region has 13 residues. DNA of the CDR3: TGTGCCAGCAGTTTCGGCGGGTACACTGAAGCTTTCTTT. Translating it yields CASSFGGYTEAFF.

The chain joins TRBV4-3 to TRBJ2-7, with D possibly being TRBD2 (5 bases). The CDR3 extends over 14 amino acids. V was shortened by 0 bases and J by 6 bases, with 12 bases between the two germline ends. The V gene's germline CDR1 is LGHNA and CDR2 YSLEER. The CDR3 here is CASSQDRRGGEQYF. DNA of the CDR3: TGCGCCAGCAGCCAAGATCGCCGGGGTGGCGAGCAGTACTTC.

This rearrangement joins TRBV7-2 to TRBJ2-7; TRBD1 aligns across 10 bases. The germline V gene encodes CDR1 SGHTA and CDR2 FQGNSA. The CDR3 extends over 16 amino acids. J lost 2 bases, V lost 5 bases, and 9 bases had no gene match. Here the CDR3 DNA reads TGTGCCAGCAGCCCTCCGGCCGGACAGGGGGCCTACGAGCAGTACTTC. It specifies CASSPPAGQGAYEQYF.

This clone has just one count. The chain recombines TRBV28 with TRBJ1-5, with D unclear. This CDR3 comprises 14 residues. V gave up 1 base and J gave up 3 bases, with 7 bases separating them. Germline values: CDR1 MDHEN, CDR2 SYDVKM. The CDR3 DNA follows: TGTGCCAGCAGTTTATACAGAAACAATCAGCCCCAGCATTTT. This codes for CASSLYRNNQPQHF.

This clone was observed once. This chain connects TRBV6-5 to TRBJ2-7; D might be TRBD2 (6 bases). Trimming took 6 bases from V and 7 from J, leaving 22 bases between them. The length of the CDR3 is 15 residues. CDR1 MNHEY and CDR2 SVGAGI come from the germline V gene. The CDR3 nucleotides are TGTGCCAGCAGACCCCCGGGACTCCCCGAGGGAGAGCAGTACTTC. Residues: CASRPPGLPEGEQYF.

This clone was seen a few times. The chain is built from TRBV5-4 and TRBJ2-1; 13 nucleotides align to TRBD2. V trimming: 1 base; J trimming: 7 bases; junction bases outside the gene matches: 5. The CDR3 is 16 residues long. Per the germline V gene, CDR1 is SGHNT and CDR2 is YYREEE (reference sequence). The CDR3 region is CASSLRTSGSWNEQFF. The DNA for the CDR3 is TGTGCCAGCAGCTTGAGGACTAGCGGGAGTTGGAATGAGCAGTTCTTC.

This clone was detected many times. This chain links TRBV10-2 with TRBJ2-7, with TRBD2 identical over 7 bases. The trim removed 4 bases at V and 6 bases at J, leaving 3 bases unmatched. Germline V CDR1 and CDR2: WSHSY, SAAADI. CDR3 length: 12 amino acids. CDR3 DNA: TGCGCCAGCAGTGGAGCTAGCGGCGAGCAGTACTTC. Its protein product is CASSGASGEQYF.

This clone was seen a handful of times. V gene TRBV5-1 combines with J gene TRBJ2-5, with a possible D match to TRBD1 (6 bases). Germline lookup yields CDR1 SGHRS and CDR2 YFSETQ. V was pared by 3 bases and J by 2 bases, with 11 bases between. CDR3 size: 14 residues. CDR3 residues: CASSSQGQQETQYF. In DNA, the CDR3 is TGCGCCAGCAGCTCGCAGGGGCAACAAGAGACCCAGTACTTC. The variable domain in full, with the rest retrieved from reference TRBV5-1 and TRBJ2-5, is KAGVTQTPRYLIKTRGQQVTLSCSPISGHRSVSWYQQTPGQGLQFLFEYFSETQRNKGNFPGRFSGRQFSNSRSEMNVSTLELGDSALYLCASSSQGQQETQYFGPGTRLLVL.

The CDR3 loop reads CASSPTTGSQETQYF. The CDR3 DNA reads as TGTGCCAGCTCACCAACGACAGGGAGCCAAGAGACCCAGTACTTC. This chain links TRBV18 with TRBJ2-5; 7 bases are shared with TRBD1. In germline, CDR1 is KGHSH, CDR2 LQKENI. The CDR3 has 15 amino acids. V gave up 2 bases and J gave up 1 base; unmatched junction bases: 4.

On this clone itself: The same CDR3 is also encoded by other DNA sequences in this sample. The V and J genes are TRBV7-9 and TRBJ1-2; 7 positions match TRBD1. Germline V gene data show CDR1 as SEHNR and CDR2 as FQNEAQ (reference sequence). The CDR3 is 13 amino acids. V dropped 5 bases and J dropped 3; count of bases not matched to a gene: 3. The CDR3 sequence is CASSLDRDYGYTF. In nucleotides, the CDR3 is TGTGCCAGCAGCCTCGACAGGGACTATGGCTACACCTTC.

The rearrangement links TRBV4-1 to TRBJ2-3, with 11 nucleotides matching TRBD2. With V trimmed by 1 base and J by 5 bases, 2 bases remained unmatched. Germline V lookup: CDR1 MGHRA, CDR2 YSYEKL. CDR3 length: 15 amino acids. CDR3 nucleotides: TGCGCCAGCAGCCAAGGACTAGCGGGGCAAGATACGCAGTATTTT. Translated, it gives CASSQGLAGQDTQYF.

This clone has just a few counts. The sample holds other DNA sequences that translate to the same CDR3. The chain is built from TRBV5-4 and TRBJ2-7, with 11 bases identical to TRBD2. V lost 1 base and J lost 6; bases outside the gene matches: 6. Germline CDR1 reads SGHNT; CDR2 reads YYREEE (reference sequence). The CDR3 totals 15 residues. In DNA form, the CDR3 reads TGTGCCAGCAGCTTGTCGCTAGCGGGAGGAGGCGAGCAGTACTTC. Its protein is CASSLSLAGGGEQYF. The full variable domain, its missing parts supplied by reference TRBV5-4 and TRBJ2-7, is ETGVTQSPTHLIKTRGQQVTLRCSSQSGHNTVSWYQQALGQGPQFIFQYYREEENGRGNFPPRFSGLQFPNYSSELNVNALELDDSALYLCASSLSLAGGGEQYFGPGTRLTVT.

CDR3 bases: TGTGCCAGCAGTGTGCCGGGACATAACACTGAAGCTTTCTTT. This gives the protein CASSVPGHNTEAFF. J is TRBJ1-1 and V is TRBV25-1, with D possibly matching TRBD1 (6 bases). This CDR3 has 14 amino acids. Germline values: CDR1 MGHDK, CDR2 SYGVNS. Trimming shortened V by 4 bases and J by 2 bases, and 11 bases separated the two germline ends.

V is TRBV5-5 and J is TRBJ2-3; possibly TRBD1 for D (5 bases). This CDR3 region has 14 residues. CDR1 SGHKS and CDR2 YYEKEE come from the germline V gene (reference sequence). Trimming stripped 0 bases from V and 2 bases from J, with 7 bases between. CDR3 coding DNA: TGTGCCAGCAGCTTGGAGGGGAACACAGATACGCAGTATTTT. Residues: CASSLEGNTDTQYF. Full variable domain (outside the CDR3, taken from reference TRBV5-5 and TRBJ2-3): DAGVTQSPTHLIKTRGQQVTLRCSPISGHKSVSWYQQVLGQGPQFIFQYYEKEERGRGNFPDRFSARQFPNYSSELNVNALLLGDSALYLCASSLEGNTDTQYFGPGTRLTVL.

This chain links TRBV30 with TRBJ2-3, with TRBD2 matching over 13 bases. Germline values: CDR1 GTSNPN, CDR2 SVGIG (reference sequence). The CDR3 has 15 residues. Unmatched junction bases numbered 6, after V lost 4 bases and J lost 5 bases. The CDR3 protein is CAWILAGGGRDTQYF. The CDR3 nucleotides read TGTGCCTGGATACTAGCGGGAGGGGGTCGAGATACGCAGTATTTT.